The clone carrying this T cell receptor beta chain has a handful of counts. The antigen is unknown. The data stem from a study of cytomegalovirus exposure and HLA in healthy donors. PCR was performed using 60 Vbeta and 13 Jbeta primers. Profiling relied on immunoSEQ multiplex PCR, and the TCRdb table lists in-frame clones only, not all of them. The repertoire consists of approximately 140,000 clones, with 78% occurring once and the leading ten covering about 2.5%. The CDR3 extends over 14 amino acids. The V and J ends lost 4 bases and 11 bases respectively, with 19 bases between them. The V gene's germline CDR1 is SGHNT and CDR2 YYREEE (reference sequence). Notes on the study in general: Donors were assumed by presence/absence analyses to have roughly uniform sequencing depth. Reports showed the classifier diagnosing cytomegalovirus status with high specificity and sensitivity. No immune exposure information besides CMV serostatus was available. Cytomegalovirus association was assigned to over 150 TCR beta chains.

The source of this sequence is a male donor in good health and CMV-seronegative. The specimen was PBMCs. This chain connects TRBV5-4 to TRBJ2-1, with a weak D call TRBD1 (6 bases). CDR3 bases: TGTGCCAGCAGCCAAGAGCTCCGGACAGATAAGCAGTTCTTC. Translation gives CASSQELRTDKQFF.